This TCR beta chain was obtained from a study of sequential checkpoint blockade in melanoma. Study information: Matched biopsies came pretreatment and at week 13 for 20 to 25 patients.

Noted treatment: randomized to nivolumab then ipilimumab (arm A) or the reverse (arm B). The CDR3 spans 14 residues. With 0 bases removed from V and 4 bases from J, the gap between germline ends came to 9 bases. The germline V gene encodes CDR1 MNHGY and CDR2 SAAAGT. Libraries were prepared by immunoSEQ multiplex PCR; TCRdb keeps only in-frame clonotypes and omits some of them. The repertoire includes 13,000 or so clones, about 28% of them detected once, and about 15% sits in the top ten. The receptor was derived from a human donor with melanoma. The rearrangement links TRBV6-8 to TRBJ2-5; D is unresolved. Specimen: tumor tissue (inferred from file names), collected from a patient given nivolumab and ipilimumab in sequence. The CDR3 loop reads CASSYSGGRETQYF. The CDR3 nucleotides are TGTGCCAGCAGTTACTCTGGCGGTAGAGAGACCCAGTACTTC.